This T cell receptor (beta chain) was sequenced during a study of blood T cell repertoires in COVID-19. Study details: COVID-19 samples collected from the United States, Italy and Spain covered acute and convalescent phases. PBMCs, B-cell-depleted T cells, or T cells provided the cDNA or gDNA that made up the material.

V was pared by 5 bases and J by 4 bases, with 8 bases of the junction left unmatched. There are 15 residues in the CDR3. Germline loops: CDR1 SGHTA, CDR2 FQGTGA. As processed by the authors: Amplification with reference gene primers provided the estimates of nucleated cell counts. Profiled with immunoSEQ multiplex PCR; TCRdb holds only in-frame clones, not every one. That table gives V, J and clone size, and the DNA gave D and trimming. Of some 200,000 clones in the sample, roughly 80% are singletons; the top ten hold over 9.5%. Material: peripheral blood. The chain joins TRBV7-3 to TRBJ2-5; 9 bases map to TRBD2. This TCR derives from a woman of 80 years or more with acute or convalescent COVID-19. The CDR3: CASSRGGAVGETQYF. CDR3 coding DNA: TGTGCCAGCAGCCGCGGGGGGGCGGTTGGAGAGACCCAGTACTTC.